This T cell receptor beta chain was observed in a study of cytomegalovirus exposure and HLA in healthy donors. Overall study findings and caveats: A further, later analysis showed that HLA-associated TCR beta chains (compared with equally common others) were more clonally expanded.

This clone was picked up one time. What it binds is unknown. The CDR3 has 17 residues. Trimming left V 0 bases short and J 0 bases short, with 12 bases between. CDR1 and CDR2 from the germline V gene are LGHNA and YSLEER. The primer mix had 60 Vbeta and 13 Jbeta primers. The data were produced by immunoSEQ multiplex PCR, yet TCRdb's version contains in-frame clones alone and is incomplete. The table has 150,000 or so clones, 70% to 85% seen once; the top ten hold around 2%. Donors in the study were healthy people who gave bone marrow. At the time of sampling, donors were nominally healthy, though unrecorded immune exposures were likely.

The specimen was PBMCs. This rearrangement joins TRBV4-3 to TRBJ2-4, with D unclear. This sequence was found in a woman aged 40 to 50 in good health and CMV-seronegative. CDR3 sequence (DNA): TGCGCCAGCAGCCAAGACTTTGTCAGATTAGCCAAAAACATTCAGTACTTC. Translation: CASSQDFVRLAKNIQYF.